Listed here are 12 T cell receptor beta chains from one sample, sequenced in a study of blood T cell repertoires in COVID-19. This table comes from immunoSEQ multiplex PCR, and its TCRdb copy is limited to in-frame clones, with some not included. Among about 190,000 clones listed, almost 80% were seen once. The sequenced material came from peripheral blood. These receptors were obtained from a man aged 60 to 75 with active or convalescent COVID-19.

This clone came up a few times. The chain is built from TRBV6-2 or TRBV6-3 and TRBJ2-1; no definite D call. The CDR3 runs 15 residues. The germline CDR1 and CDR2 sequences are MNHEY and SVGEGT. Trimming shortened V by 2 bases and J by 2 bases, and 10 bases separated the two germline ends. The CDR3 loop reads CASSYPRGPYNEQFF. In DNA, the CDR3 is TGTGCCAGCAGTTACCCAAGAGGCCCCTACAATGAGCAGTTCTTC.

The V and J genes are TRBV27 and TRBJ2-1; D gene uncertain. The germline CDR1 and CDR2 sequences are MNHEY and SMNVEV (reference sequence). The V and J ends lost 0 bases and 9 bases respectively, with 12 bases between them. The CDR3 runs 14 residues. CDR3 DNA sequence: TGTGCCAGCAGTTTATCGCGTCTAGTGGTTGAGCAGTTCTTC. This codes for CASSLSRLVVEQFF.

The genes are TRBV5-1 and TRBJ1-2; D might be TRBD1 (5 bases). V gave up 0 bases and J gave up 4 bases, with 16 bases separating them. CDR3 length: 16 residues. Germline lookup yields CDR1 SGHRS and CDR2 YFSETQ. The CDR3 bases are TGCGCCAGCAGCTTGGCCCAGGGCCCGCTGGGCTATGGCTACACCTTC. Protein: CASSLAQGPLGYGYTF.

The rearrangement links TRBV24-1 to TRBJ2-3; 10 bases match TRBD2. The CDR3 extends over 17 amino acids. V trimming: 5 bases; J trimming: 4 bases; junction bases outside the gene matches: 11. Germline V CDR1 and CDR2: KGHDR, SFDVKD. The CDR3 DNA follows: TGTGCCACCAGTGCAGTGACTACTAGCGGGAACGCAGATACGCAGTATTTT. This gives the protein CATSAVTTSGNADTQYF.

V usage is TRBV5-1 and J usage is TRBJ1-6; unclear D gene. Trimming pared 3 bases from V and 9 bases from J, leaving 10 bases between. CDR1 and CDR2 from the germline V gene are SGHRS and YFSETQ. This CDR3 comprises 13 residues. The CDR3 sequence: CASSSAAGSPLHF. The CDR3, as DNA: TGCGCCAGCAGCTCGGCGGCGGGTTCACCCCTCCACTTT.

Remarks on this clone: An end of the junction does not agree with germline; a read error may underlie this. This same CDR3 is encoded by further DNA sequences in the sample. The chain recombines TRBV3-1 (or the pseudogene TRBV3-2) with TRBJ1-2; TRBD1 matches 8 bases. The CDR3 totals 17 residues. In germline, CDR1 is LGHDT, CDR2 YNNKEL (reference sequence). The chain's CDR3 is CASSRKGGGQDPYGYTF. CDR3 DNA sequence: TGTGCCAGCAGCCGGAAAGGCGGGGGACAGGATCCCTATGGTTACACCTTC.

The chain combines TRBV5-1 with TRBJ1-4; the D gene is possibly TRBD1 (6 bases). The CDR3 extends over 16 amino acids. Trimming took 4 bases from V and 0 from J, leaving 13 bases between them. Looked up from germline, CDR1 is SGHRS and CDR2 is YFSETQ. This CDR3 is CASSTGTTATNEKLFF. CDR3 nucleotides: TGCGCCAGCAGCACAGGGACAACCGCAACTAATGAAAAACTGTTTTTT.

J is TRBJ1-6 and V is TRBV28; 10 nucleotides line up with TRBD1. This CDR3 comprises 18 residues. Germline values: CDR1 MDHEN, CDR2 SYDVKM. Germline trimming cut 6 bases from V and 4 bases from J; bases unmatched to any gene: 12. This CDR3 reads CASSSPGTGVNYNSPLHF. In nucleotides, the CDR3 is TGTGCCAGCAGCTCGCCCGGGACAGGGGTCAATTATAATTCACCCCTCCACTTT.

Here the CDR3 reads CASSEALLDGEQFF. DNA for the CDR3: TGTGCCAGCAGCGAGGCCTTACTAGATGGTGAGCAGTTCTTC. The J gene is TRBJ2-1, the V gene TRBV9; D possibly corresponds to TRBD2 (5 bases). This CDR3 region has 14 residues. Trimming shortened V by 3 bases and J by 9 bases, and 16 bases separated the two germline ends. Germline V gene data show CDR1 as SGDLS and CDR2 as YYNGEE.

This chain joins TRBV30 and TRBJ1-4; D is ambiguous. Germline CDR1 reads GTSNPN; CDR2 reads SVGIG (reference sequence). V was pared by 0 bases and J by 8 bases, with 7 bases between. CDR3 length: 12 residues. The CDR3 is CAWSVLEEKLFF. In DNA, the CDR3 is TGTGCCTGGAGTGTACTAGAGGAAAAACTGTTTTTT.

The V call is TRBV12-5, the J call TRBJ1-3, with unresolved D. The CDR3 contains 13 residues. From germline, CDR1 is LGHNT and CDR2 FRNRAP. V shed 5 bases and J shed 3 bases, with 8 bases lying between them. The CDR3 loop is CASGESGGNTIYF. The CDR3 DNA reads as TGTGCTAGTGGTGAATCGGGTGGAAACACCATATATTTT.

This rearrangement joins TRBV5-1 to TRBJ2-1, with TRBD2 identical over 10 bases. The CDR3 length is 16 residues. Per the germline V gene, CDR1 is SGHRS and CDR2 is YFSETQ. The V segment lost 2 bases and the J segment 10 bases; nucleotides outside the gene matches: 12. The CDR3 bases are TGCGCCAGCAGCTTTGGACTACTAGCGGGGAACCCCGAGCAGTTCTTC. Translated, it gives CASSFGLLAGNPEQFF.